Sequencing of this T cell receptor (beta chain) was carried out in a study of blood T cell repertoires in COVID-19. How the authors handled the data: Reference gene primer amplification gave nucleated cell count estimates. Some clones are missing from TCRdb's copy, which holds only in-frame ones; the method was immunoSEQ multiplex PCR. The V and J calls and clone size come from that table; D and trimming were worked out from the DNA. The sample carries around 80,000 clones, more than 80% recorded once. Trimming stripped 6 bases from V and 4 bases from J, with 15 bases between. CDR1 and CDR2 (germline): KGHSH, LQKENI. This CDR3 spans 14 amino acids.

The sequence derives from a woman between 65 and 79 years old with acute or convalescent COVID-19. Material for sequencing was peripheral blood. The chain combines TRBV18 with TRBJ1-1, with TRBD1 as a possible D gene (5 bases). The CDR3 sequence: CASSVRSGITEAFF. The CDR3 bases are TGTGCCAGCTCCGTTCGGTCAGGGATCACTGAAGCTTTCTTT.